This T cell receptor beta chain appears in the sequencing data of a study of CD8+ T cells in alopecia areata. Study findings and constraints: Mice gave a clearer picture of TCR sharing than patients did, possibly for HLA-related reasons.

Following extraction, RNA underwent reverse transcription to cDNA, which served as the sequencing template. Data came from immunoSEQ multiplex PCR; TCRdb stores just in-frame clones and leaves some out. The profile shows 150,000 to 200,000 clones, 67% of them singletons. Researchers gathered lesional scalp punch biopsies and peripheral blood from patients with alopecia areata. In this sample, this clone turned up a few times. Its antigen is not known. Trimming removed 3 bases at V and 5 bases at J, with 8 bases between. There are 11 residues in the CDR3. Per the germline V gene, CDR1 is SQVTM and CDR2 is ANQGSEA.

The source was CD8+ T cells sorted from blood, collected at week 0. The TCR was taken from a human donor with alopecia areata. This chain links TRBV29-1 with TRBJ2-7; unclear D gene. In DNA form, the CDR3 reads TGCAGCGTTGACTTGGGCCACGAGCAGTACTTC. Translation gives CSVDLGHEQYF.